This paragraph reports one T cell receptor (beta chain). Authors' data handling: Reference gene primer amplification in the assay estimated nucleated cell counts. Only in-frame clones appear in the TCRdb table, and some are missing; sequencing was by immunoSEQ multiplex PCR. The DNA gave D and trimming, while V, J and clone size come from that table. The data contain 350,000 to 450,000 clones, over 75% of them singletons. Per the germline V gene, CDR1 is MNHEY and CDR2 is SMNVEV (reference sequence). CDR3 size: 15 residues. With 4 bases clipped from V and 3 bases from J, the junction kept 9 bases outside the gene matches. The data were obtained in a study of blood T cell repertoires in COVID-19. The age range of participants was about 18 to 90 years, with residence in about two dozen US areas. Symptom resolution, clearance, or two negative PCRs marked donors in Cohort 3 as recovered.

This receptor was identified in a man aged 25 to 40 who had recovered from COVID-19. Sequences were obtained from PBMCs or T cells enriched from blood (not recorded which). The chain couples TRBV27 to TRBJ2-7; 7 bases are a match to TRBD1. CDR3 coding DNA: TGTGCCAGCAGTTACAACCGGGACAGCTACTACGAGCAGTACTTC. It translates to CASSYNRDSYYEQYF.